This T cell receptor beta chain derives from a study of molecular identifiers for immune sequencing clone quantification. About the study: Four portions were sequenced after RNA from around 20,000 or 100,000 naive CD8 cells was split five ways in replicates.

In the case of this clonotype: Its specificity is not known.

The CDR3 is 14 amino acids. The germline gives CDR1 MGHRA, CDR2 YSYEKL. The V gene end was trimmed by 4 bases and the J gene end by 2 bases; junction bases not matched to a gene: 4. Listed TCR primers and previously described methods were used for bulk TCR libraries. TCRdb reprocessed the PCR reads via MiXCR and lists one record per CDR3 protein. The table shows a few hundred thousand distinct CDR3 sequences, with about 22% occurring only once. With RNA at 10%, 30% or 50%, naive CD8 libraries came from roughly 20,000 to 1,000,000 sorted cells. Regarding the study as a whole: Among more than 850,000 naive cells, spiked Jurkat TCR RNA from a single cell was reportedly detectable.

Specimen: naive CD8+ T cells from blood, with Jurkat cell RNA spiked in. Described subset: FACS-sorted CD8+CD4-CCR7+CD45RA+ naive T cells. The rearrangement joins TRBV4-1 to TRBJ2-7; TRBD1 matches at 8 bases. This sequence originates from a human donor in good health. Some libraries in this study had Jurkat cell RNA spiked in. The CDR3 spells CASSPGDRPYEQYF. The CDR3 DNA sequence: TGCGCCAGCAGCCCGGGGGACAGGCCCTACGAGCAGTACTTC.